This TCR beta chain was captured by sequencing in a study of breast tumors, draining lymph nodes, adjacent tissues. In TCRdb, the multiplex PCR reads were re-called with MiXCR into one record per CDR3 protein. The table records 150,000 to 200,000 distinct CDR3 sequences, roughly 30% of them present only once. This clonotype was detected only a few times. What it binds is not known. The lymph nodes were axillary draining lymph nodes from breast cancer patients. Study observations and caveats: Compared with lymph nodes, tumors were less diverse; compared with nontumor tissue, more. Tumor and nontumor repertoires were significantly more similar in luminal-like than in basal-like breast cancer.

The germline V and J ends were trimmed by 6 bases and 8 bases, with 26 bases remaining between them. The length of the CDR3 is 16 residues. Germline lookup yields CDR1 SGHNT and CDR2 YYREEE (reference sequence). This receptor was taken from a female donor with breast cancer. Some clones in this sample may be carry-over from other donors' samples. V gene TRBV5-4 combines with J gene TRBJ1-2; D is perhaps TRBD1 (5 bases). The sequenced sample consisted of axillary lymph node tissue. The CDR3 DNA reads TGTGCCAGCACCCCGGTTATAGTTGGAGGACGGGGCGGCTACACCTTC. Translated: CASTPVIVGGRGGYTF.